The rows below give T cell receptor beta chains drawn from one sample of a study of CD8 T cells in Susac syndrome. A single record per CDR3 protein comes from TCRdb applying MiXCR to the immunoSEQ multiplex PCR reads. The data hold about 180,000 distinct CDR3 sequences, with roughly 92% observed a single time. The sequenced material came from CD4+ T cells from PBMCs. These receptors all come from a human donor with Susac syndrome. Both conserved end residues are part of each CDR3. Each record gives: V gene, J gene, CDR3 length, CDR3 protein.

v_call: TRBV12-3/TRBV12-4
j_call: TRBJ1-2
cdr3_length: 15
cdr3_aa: CASSVRDRGNYGYTF

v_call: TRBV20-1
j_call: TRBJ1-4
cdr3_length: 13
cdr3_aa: CSAQHPVSEKLFF

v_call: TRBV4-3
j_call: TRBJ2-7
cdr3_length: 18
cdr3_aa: CASSQEATSGAASYEQYF

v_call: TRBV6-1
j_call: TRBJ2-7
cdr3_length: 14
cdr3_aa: CASRAEYFPYEQYF

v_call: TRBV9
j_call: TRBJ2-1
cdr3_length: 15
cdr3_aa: CASRASGGPNNEQFF

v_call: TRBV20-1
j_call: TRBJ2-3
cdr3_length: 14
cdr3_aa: CSAQLAGATDTQYF

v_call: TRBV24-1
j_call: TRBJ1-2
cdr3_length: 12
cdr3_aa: CAIQDPNYGYTF

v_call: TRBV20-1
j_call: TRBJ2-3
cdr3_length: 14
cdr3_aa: CSARPFSLGDTQYF

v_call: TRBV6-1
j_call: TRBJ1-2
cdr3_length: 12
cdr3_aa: CASYTGNYGYTF

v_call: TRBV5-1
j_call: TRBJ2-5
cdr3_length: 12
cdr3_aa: CASSSKGETQYF

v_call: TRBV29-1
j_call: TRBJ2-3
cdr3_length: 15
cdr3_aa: CSVEGGQKSTDTQYF

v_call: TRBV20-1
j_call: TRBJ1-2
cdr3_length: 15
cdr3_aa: CSARDRTGVNYGYTF

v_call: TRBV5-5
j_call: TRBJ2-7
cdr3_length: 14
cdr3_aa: CASSPRGQGDEQYF

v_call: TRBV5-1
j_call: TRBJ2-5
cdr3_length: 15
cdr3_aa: CASSLARDSHETQYF

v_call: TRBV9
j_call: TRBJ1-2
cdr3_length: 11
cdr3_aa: CASSPKGGYTF

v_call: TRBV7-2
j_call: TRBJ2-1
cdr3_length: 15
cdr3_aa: CASSLTRGRYNEQFF

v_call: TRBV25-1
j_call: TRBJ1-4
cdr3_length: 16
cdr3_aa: CASSEGVRLTNEKLFF

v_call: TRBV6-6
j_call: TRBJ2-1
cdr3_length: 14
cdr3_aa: CASRGDPHGDEQFF

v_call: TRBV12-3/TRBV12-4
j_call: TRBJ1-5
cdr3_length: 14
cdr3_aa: CASSLGQGDQPQHF

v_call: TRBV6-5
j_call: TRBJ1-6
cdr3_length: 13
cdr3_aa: CASRTGGSGSLHF

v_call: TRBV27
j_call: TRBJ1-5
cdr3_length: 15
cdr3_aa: CASSPGTFSNQPQHF

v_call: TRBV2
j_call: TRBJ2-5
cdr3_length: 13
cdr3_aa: CASSEGVKETQYF